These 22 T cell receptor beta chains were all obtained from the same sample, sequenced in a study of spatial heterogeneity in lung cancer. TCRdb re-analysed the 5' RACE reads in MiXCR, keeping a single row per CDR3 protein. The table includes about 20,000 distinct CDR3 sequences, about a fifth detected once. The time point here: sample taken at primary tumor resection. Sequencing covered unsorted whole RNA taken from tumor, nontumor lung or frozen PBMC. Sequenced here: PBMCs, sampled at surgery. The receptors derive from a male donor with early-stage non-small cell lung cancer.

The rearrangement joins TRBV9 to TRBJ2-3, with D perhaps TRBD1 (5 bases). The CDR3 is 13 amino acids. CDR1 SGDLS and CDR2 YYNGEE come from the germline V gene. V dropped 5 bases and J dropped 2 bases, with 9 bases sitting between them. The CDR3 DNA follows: TGTGCCAGCAGGGACACCTACACAGATACGCAGTATTTT. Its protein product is CASRDTYTDTQYF.

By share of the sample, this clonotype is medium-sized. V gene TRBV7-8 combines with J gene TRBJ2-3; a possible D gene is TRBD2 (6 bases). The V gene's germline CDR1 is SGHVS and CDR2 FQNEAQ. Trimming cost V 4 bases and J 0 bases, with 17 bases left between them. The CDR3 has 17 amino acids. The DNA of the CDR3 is TGTGCCAGCAGCTCAACCTCGGCGGGGCCTAGCACAGATACGCAGTATTTT. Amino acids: CASSSTSAGPSTDTQYF.

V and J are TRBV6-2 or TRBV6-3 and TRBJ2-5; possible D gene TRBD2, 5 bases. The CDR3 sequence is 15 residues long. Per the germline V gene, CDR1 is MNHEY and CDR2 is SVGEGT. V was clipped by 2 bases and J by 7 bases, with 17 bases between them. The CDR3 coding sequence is TGTGCCAGCAGTTACCTCCCGCGGGCTGATGGGACCCAGTACTTC. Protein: CASSYLPRADGTQYF.

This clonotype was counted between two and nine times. The CDR3 is CASSPPNRDGTEAFF. The CDR3 DNA reads TGTGCCAGCTCACCACCGAACAGGGACGGCACTGAAGCTTTCTTT. The rearrangement joins TRBV18 to TRBJ1-1; maybe TRBD1 (6 bases). The CDR3 is 15 residues long. Germline V gene data show CDR1 as KGHSH and CDR2 as LQKENI. V gave up 0 bases and J gave up 4 bases, with 12 bases separating them.

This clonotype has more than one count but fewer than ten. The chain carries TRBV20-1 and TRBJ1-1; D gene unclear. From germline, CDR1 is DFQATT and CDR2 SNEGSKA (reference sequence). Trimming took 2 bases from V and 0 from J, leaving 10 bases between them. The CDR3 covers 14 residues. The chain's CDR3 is CSARFAGLNTEAFF. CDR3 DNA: TGCAGTGCTAGATTTGCGGGGTTGAACACTGAAGCTTTCTTT.

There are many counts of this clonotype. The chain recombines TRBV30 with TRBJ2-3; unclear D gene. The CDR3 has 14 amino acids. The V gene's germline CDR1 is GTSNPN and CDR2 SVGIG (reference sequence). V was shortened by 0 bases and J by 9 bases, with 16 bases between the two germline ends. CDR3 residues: CAWSVAQETDTQYF. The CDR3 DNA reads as TGTGCCTGGAGTGTAGCCCAGGAGACGGACACGCAGTATTTT.

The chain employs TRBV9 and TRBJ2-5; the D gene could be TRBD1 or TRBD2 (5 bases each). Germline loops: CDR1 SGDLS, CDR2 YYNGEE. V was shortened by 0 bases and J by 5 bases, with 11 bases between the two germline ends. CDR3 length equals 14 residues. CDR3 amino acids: CASSVEGAGETQYF. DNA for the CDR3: TGTGCCAGCAGCGTAGAGGGAGCAGGGGAGACCCAGTACTTC.

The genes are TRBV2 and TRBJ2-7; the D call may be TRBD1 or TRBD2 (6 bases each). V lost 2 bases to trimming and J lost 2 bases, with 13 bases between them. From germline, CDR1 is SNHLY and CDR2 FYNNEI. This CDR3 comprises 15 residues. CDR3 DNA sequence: TGTGCCAGCAGTGAAAGGGGGGCGCGAGCCTACGAGCAGTACTTC. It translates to CASSERGARAYEQYF.

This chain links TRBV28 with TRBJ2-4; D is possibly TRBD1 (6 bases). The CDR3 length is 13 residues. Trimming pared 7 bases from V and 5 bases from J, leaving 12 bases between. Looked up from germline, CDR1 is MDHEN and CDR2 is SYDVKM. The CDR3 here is CASTQGTENIQYF. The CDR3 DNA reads TGTGCCAGCACCCAGGGGACCGAAAACATTCAGTACTTC. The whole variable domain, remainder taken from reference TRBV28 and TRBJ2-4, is DVKVTQSSRYLVKRTGEKVFLECVQDMDHENMFWYRQDPGLGLRLIYFSYDVKMKEKGDIPEGYSVSREKKERFSLILESASTNQTSMYLCASTQGTENIQYFGAGTRLSVL.

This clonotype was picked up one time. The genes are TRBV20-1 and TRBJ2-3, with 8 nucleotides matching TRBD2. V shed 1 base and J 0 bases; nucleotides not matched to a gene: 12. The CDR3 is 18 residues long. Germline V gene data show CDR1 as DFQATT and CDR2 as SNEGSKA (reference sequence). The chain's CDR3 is CSARAGLAASDSTDTQYF. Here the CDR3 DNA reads TGCAGTGCTAGAGCCGGACTAGCCGCCTCCGATAGCACAGATACGCAGTATTTT.

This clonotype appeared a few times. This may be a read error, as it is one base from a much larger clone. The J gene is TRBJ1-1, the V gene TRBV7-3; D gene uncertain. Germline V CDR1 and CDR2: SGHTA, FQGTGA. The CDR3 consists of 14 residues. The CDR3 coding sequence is TGTGTCAGCAGCTTACACGGTCCCAACACTGAAGCTTTCTTT. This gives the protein CVSSLHGPNTEAFF.

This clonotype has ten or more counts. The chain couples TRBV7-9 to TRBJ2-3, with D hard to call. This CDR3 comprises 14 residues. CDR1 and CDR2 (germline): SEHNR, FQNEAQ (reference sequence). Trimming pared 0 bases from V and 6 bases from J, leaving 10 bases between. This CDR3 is CASSLAELGDTQYF. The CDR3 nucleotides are TGTGCCAGCAGCTTAGCGGAATTGGGGGATACGCAGTATTTT.

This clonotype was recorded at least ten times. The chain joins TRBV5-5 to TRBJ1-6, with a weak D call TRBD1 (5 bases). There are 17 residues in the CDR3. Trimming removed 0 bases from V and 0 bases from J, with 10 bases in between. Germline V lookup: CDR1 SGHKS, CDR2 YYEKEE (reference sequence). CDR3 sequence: CASSLEGAISYNSPLHF. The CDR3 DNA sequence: TGTGCCAGCAGCTTGGAAGGGGCCATCTCCTATAATTCACCCCTCCACTTT.

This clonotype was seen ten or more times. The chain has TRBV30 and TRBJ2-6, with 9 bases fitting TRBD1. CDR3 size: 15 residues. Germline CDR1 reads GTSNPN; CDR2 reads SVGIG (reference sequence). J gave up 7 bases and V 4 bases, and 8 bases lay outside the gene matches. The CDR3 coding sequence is TGTGCCTGGACCCTGGGACAGGGAGGAGCCAACGTCCTGACTTTC. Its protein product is CAWTLGQGGANVLTF.

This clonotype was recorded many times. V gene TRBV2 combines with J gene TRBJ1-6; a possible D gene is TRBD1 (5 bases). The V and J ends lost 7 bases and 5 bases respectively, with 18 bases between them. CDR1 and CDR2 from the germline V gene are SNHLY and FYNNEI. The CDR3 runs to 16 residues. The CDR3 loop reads CASMVRGGADNSPLHF. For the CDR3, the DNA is TGTGCCAGCATGGTTCGGGGAGGGGCGGATAATTCACCCCTCCACTTT.

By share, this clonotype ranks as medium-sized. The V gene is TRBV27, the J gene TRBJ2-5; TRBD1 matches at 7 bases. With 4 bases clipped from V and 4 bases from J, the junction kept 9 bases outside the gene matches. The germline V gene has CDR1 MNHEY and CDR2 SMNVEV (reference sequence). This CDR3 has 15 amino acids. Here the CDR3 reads CASSSRQGGGETQYF. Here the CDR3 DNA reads TGTGCCAGCAGTTCCCGACAGGGCGGAGGAGAGACCCAGTACTTC.

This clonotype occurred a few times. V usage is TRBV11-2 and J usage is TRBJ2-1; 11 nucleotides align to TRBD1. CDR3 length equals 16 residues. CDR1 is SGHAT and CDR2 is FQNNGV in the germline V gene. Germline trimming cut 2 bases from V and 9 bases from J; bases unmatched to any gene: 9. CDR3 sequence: CASSLSWDRGEVEQFF. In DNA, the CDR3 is TGTGCCAGCAGCTTAAGCTGGGACAGGGGGGAGGTTGAGCAGTTCTTC.

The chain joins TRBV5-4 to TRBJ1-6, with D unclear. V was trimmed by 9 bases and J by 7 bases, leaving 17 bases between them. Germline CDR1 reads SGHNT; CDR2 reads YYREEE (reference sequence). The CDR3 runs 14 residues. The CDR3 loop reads CATRTERENSPLHF. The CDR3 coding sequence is TGTGCCACCCGGACGGAGAGGGAGAATTCACCCCTCCACTTT.

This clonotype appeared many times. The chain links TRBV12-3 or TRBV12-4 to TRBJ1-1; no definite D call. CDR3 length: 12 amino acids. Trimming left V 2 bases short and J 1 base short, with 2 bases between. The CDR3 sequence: CASSLSNTEAFF. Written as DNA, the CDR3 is TGTGCCAGCAGTTTATCGAACACTGAAGCTTTCTTT.

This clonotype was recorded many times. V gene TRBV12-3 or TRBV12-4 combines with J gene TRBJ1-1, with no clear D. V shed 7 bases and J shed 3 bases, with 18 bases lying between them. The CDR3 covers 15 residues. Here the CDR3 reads CASTPGGREDTEAFF. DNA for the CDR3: TGTGCCAGCACCCCAGGAGGGCGAGAAGACACTGAAGCTTTCTTT.

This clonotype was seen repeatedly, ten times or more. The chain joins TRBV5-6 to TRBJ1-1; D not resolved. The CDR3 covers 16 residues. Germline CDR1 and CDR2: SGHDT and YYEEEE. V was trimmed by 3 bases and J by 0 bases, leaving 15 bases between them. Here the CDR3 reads CASSSLQAALNTEAFF. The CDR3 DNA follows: TGTGCCAGCAGCTCACTCCAGGCTGCATTGAACACTGAAGCTTTCTTT.

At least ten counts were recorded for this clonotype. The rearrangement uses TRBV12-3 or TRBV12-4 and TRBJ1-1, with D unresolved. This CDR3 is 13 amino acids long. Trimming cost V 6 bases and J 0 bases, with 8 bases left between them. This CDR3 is CASSTQVNTEAFF. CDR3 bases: TGTGCCAGCAGCACTCAGGTGAACACTGAAGCTTTCTTT.